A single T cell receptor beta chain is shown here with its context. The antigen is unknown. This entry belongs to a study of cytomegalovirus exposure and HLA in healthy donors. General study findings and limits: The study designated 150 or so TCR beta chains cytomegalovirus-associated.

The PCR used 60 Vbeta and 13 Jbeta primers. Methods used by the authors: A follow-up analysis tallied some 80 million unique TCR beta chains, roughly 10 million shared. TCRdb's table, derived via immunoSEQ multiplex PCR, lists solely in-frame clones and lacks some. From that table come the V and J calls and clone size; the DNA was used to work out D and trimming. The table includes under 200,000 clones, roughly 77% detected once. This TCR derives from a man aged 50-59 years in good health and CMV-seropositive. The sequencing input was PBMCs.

The CDR3 spells CASSVGRNQPQHF. In DNA form, the CDR3 reads TGCGCCAGCAGTGTTGGCCGCAATCAGCCCCAGCATTTT. The chain employs TRBV10-1 and TRBJ1-5; D remains unclear. Trimming left V 4 bases short and J 2 bases short, with 6 bases between. Germline V gene data show CDR1 as WNHNN and CDR2 as SYGVQD (reference sequence). This CDR3 spans 13 amino acids.